The next 18 T cell receptor beta chains were all read from a single sample in a study of OX40 agonist ivuxolimab in advanced cancers. Sequencing used immunoSEQ multiplex PCR; TCRdb keeps in-frame clones, though not all of them. The data contain approximately 100,000 clones, roughly 90% of them singletons. Sequencing used CD4+ or CD8+ T cells sorted from blood, obtained in a trial of the OX40 agonist ivuxolimab. Every receptor here comes from an adult with an advanced solid tumor such as melanoma, head and neck, liver or kidney cancer.

The gene calls are TRBV25-1 and TRBJ2-1, with 7 bases matching TRBD1. This CDR3 contains 13 residues. J gave up 4 bases and V 6 bases, and 3 bases lay outside the gene matches. Germline V gene lookup returns CDR1 MGHDK and CDR2 SYGVNS. The CDR3 bases are TGTGCCAGCAGGGGACAGAAGTACAATGAGCAGTTCTTC. This encodes CASRGQKYNEQFF.

The chain links TRBV5-1 to TRBJ2-1, with D perhaps matching TRBD1 (5 bases). CDR1 and CDR2 (germline): SGHRS, YFSETQ. With 0 bases removed from V and 0 bases from J, the gap between germline ends came to 10 bases. The CDR3 consists of 16 residues. CDR3 sequence (DNA): TGCGCCAGCAGCTTGGGTACGGACAACTCCTACAATGAGCAGTTCTTC. This gives the protein CASSLGTDNSYNEQFF. Complete variable domain (other parts from reference TRBV5-1 and TRBJ2-1): KAGVTQTPRYLIKTRGQQVTLSCSPISGHRSVSWYQQTPGQGLQFLFEYFSETQRNKGNFPGRFSGRQFSNSRSEMNVSTLELGDSALYLCASSLGTDNSYNEQFFGPGTRLTVL.

For this clone: The identical CDR3 is also encoded by other nucleotide sequences in the sample. V gene TRBV2 combines with J gene TRBJ1-1, with D uncertain. V gave up 3 bases and J gave up 2 bases, with 7 bases separating them. Germline V gene sequence: CDR1 SNHLY, CDR2 FYNNEI. The CDR3 spans 13 residues. The chain's CDR3 is CASSELENTEAFF. The CDR3 nucleotides are TGTGCCAGCAGTGAGTTGGAAAACACTGAAGCTTTCTTT.

The chain joins TRBV6-5 to TRBJ2-7, with 7 bases lining up with TRBD2. The trim removed 8 bases at V and 0 bases at J, leaving 4 bases unmatched. Germline-derived CDR1 and CDR2 are MNHEY and SVGAGI. The CDR3 runs to 13 residues. The chain's CDR3 is CASGKRGSYEQYF. CDR3 nucleotides: TGTGCCAGCGGGAAGCGGGGCTCCTACGAGCAGTACTTC.

The chain has TRBV5-6 and TRBJ2-5, with a tentative D call TRBD1 (5 bases). The CDR3 contains 12 residues. V was shortened by 4 bases and J by 7 bases, with 11 bases between the two germline ends. Per the germline V gene, CDR1 is SGHDT and CDR2 is YYEEEE. Written as DNA, the CDR3 is TGTGCCAGCAGCATGGGGCCGGGGACCCAGTACTTC. Translated: CASSMGPGTQYF.

The CDR3 bases are TGTGCCAGCAGCTTAGGTCTAGCGGGGCTTACGGAGCTGTTTTTT. As protein: CASSLGLAGLTELFF. The rearrangement uses TRBV11-2 and TRBJ2-2; 9 nucleotides agree with TRBD2. Germline values: CDR1 SGHAT, CDR2 FQNNGV. CDR3 length equals 15 residues. V lost 1 base and J lost 10; bases outside the gene matches: 7.

The chain has TRBV18 and TRBJ2-2; D might be TRBD1 (6 bases). Trimming removed 2 bases from V and 3 bases from J, with 16 bases in between. This CDR3 region has 17 residues. Per the germline V gene, CDR1 is KGHSH and CDR2 is LQKENI. The CDR3 DNA reads as TGTGCCAGCTCACCATGGGGAACAGGGACGGACACCGGGGAGCTGTTTTTT. Translation gives CASSPWGTGTDTGELFF. The full variable domain, completed using reference TRBV18 and TRBJ2-2, is NAGVMQNPRHLVRRRGQEARLRCSPMKGHSHVYWYRQLPEEGLKFMVYLQKENIIDESGMPKERFSAEFPKEGPSILRIQQVVRGDSAAYFCASSPWGTGTDTGELFFGEGSRLTVL.

The genes are TRBV9 and TRBJ2-3; 7 nucleotides align to TRBD1. In germline, CDR1 is SGDLS, CDR2 YYNGEE. V shed 2 bases and J 0 bases; nucleotides not matched to a gene: 3. This CDR3 contains 15 residues. In DNA, the CDR3 is TGTGCCAGCAGCGTCGGGACAGCTAGCACAGATACGCAGTATTTT. Its protein product is CASSVGTASTDTQYF.

This clone was seen only once. The chain employs TRBV11-2 and TRBJ2-1, with TRBD2 as a possible D gene (6 bases). Trimming stripped 5 bases from V and 0 bases from J, with 11 bases between. This CDR3 is 15 amino acids long. Per the germline V gene, CDR1 is SGHAT and CDR2 is FQNNGV. CDR3: CASSPGGSSYNEQFF. In nucleotides, the CDR3 is TGTGCCAGCAGCCCTGGGGGGAGCTCCTACAATGAGCAGTTCTTC.

The DNA of the CDR3 is TGTGCCAGCAGCTTATCCGATGTGAGAGAGACCCAGTACTTC. Its translation: CASSLSDVRETQYF. This rearrangement joins TRBV7-9 to TRBJ2-5; D remains unclear. The V gene's germline CDR1 is SEHNR and CDR2 FQNEAQ (reference sequence). V lost 2 bases, J lost 4 bases, and 11 bases lay in between. This CDR3 is 14 amino acids long.

The chain recombines TRBV28 with TRBJ1-5; D unresolved. The CDR3 extends over 14 amino acids. The V gene lost 8 bases and the J gene lost 0 bases, with 11 bases spanning the gap. CDR1 is MDHEN, CDR2 SYDVKM, per germline. The CDR3 loop is CASQERVSNQPQHF. In DNA, the CDR3 is TGTGCCAGCCAAGAGAGGGTTAGCAATCAGCCCCAGCATTTT. The whole variable domain, remainder taken from reference TRBV28 and TRBJ1-5, is DVKVTQSSRYLVKRTGEKVFLECVQDMDHENMFWYRQDPGLGLRLIYFSYDVKMKEKGDIPEGYSVSREKKERFSLILESASTNQTSMYLCASQERVSNQPQHFGDGTRLSIL.

V gene TRBV6-5 combines with J gene TRBJ1-2; TRBD1 is a possible D gene (5 bases). The germline V and J ends were trimmed by 2 bases and 2 bases, with 12 bases remaining between them. The CDR3 covers 15 residues. CDR1 and CDR2 (germline): MNHEY, SVGAGI. The CDR3 region is CASSYRGRLNYGYTF. DNA for the CDR3: TGTGCCAGCAGTTACCGGGGACGGTTAAACTATGGCTACACCTTC.

The chain couples TRBV6-1 to TRBJ2-7; 8 nucleotides line up with TRBD1. V trimming: 5 bases; J trimming: 6 bases; junction bases outside the gene matches: 6. The CDR3 loop spans 13 amino acids. Germline-derived CDR1 and CDR2 are MNHNS and SASEGT. The DNA of the CDR3 is TGTGCCAGCAGTCCAACCCAGGGGGCCGAGCAGTACTTC. It translates to CASSPTQGAEQYF.

The V call is TRBV5-1, the J call TRBJ1-2; D is unclear. V lost 3 bases and J 6 bases, leaving 6 bases between the germline ends. CDR1 is SGHRS and CDR2 is YFSETQ in the germline V gene. CDR3 length: 11 amino acids. The CDR3 reads CASSSLDGYTF. The DNA for the CDR3 is TGCGCCAGCAGCTCACTCGATGGCTACACCTTC.

This clone was observed a handful of times. This chain uses TRBV2 with TRBJ2-7, with D perhaps TRBD2 (5 bases). Trimming cost V 6 bases and J 7 bases, with 16 bases left between them. Germline V CDR1 and CDR2: SNHLY, FYNNEI. The CDR3 is made up of 13 amino acids. CDR3 DNA: TGTGCCAGCAGCGCGGATGGGAGAGGGGAGCAGTACTTC. Its protein product is CASSADGRGEQYF.

This clone was observed a few times. The rearrangement joins TRBV11-2 to TRBJ2-1, with 9 bases aligning to TRBD2. The length of the CDR3 is 16 residues. Per germline, CDR1 SGHAT and CDR2 FQNNGV. V gave up 3 bases and J gave up 8 bases; unmatched junction bases: 11. The CDR3 spells CASSFGELAGFDEQFF. The CDR3 DNA sequence: TGTGCCAGCAGCTTTGGGGAGCTAGCGGGATTCGATGAGCAGTTCTTC. The variable domain in full, completed from reference TRBV11-2 and TRBJ2-1, reads EAGVAQSPRYKIIEKRQSVAFWCNPISGHATLYWYQQILGQGPKLLIQFQNNGVVDDSQLPKDRFSAERLKGVDSTLKIQPAKLEDSAVYLCASSFGELAGFDEQFFGPGTRLTVL.

The J gene is TRBJ1-1, the V gene TRBV6-6; D perhaps matches TRBD1 (5 bases). CDR1 is MNHNY and CDR2 is SVGAGI in the germline V gene (reference sequence). V gave up 6 bases and J gave up 0 bases, with 14 bases separating them. The CDR3 contains 15 residues. The CDR3 DNA reads as TGTGCCAGCAGGATCCAAGGACAAATGAACACTGAAGCTTTCTTT. This gives the protein CASRIQGQMNTEAFF.

This clone showed up just once. The V and J genes are TRBV4-3 and TRBJ2-2; possibly TRBD2 for D (6 bases). The CDR3 extends over 18 amino acids. With 1 base removed from V and 2 bases from J, the gap between germline ends came to 17 bases. Per the germline V gene, CDR1 is LGHNA and CDR2 is YSLEER. CDR3 region: CASSQAIPGDTNTGELFF. The CDR3 DNA reads as TGCGCCAGCAGCCAAGCCATTCCGGGAGACACAAACACCGGGGAGCTGTTTTTT.